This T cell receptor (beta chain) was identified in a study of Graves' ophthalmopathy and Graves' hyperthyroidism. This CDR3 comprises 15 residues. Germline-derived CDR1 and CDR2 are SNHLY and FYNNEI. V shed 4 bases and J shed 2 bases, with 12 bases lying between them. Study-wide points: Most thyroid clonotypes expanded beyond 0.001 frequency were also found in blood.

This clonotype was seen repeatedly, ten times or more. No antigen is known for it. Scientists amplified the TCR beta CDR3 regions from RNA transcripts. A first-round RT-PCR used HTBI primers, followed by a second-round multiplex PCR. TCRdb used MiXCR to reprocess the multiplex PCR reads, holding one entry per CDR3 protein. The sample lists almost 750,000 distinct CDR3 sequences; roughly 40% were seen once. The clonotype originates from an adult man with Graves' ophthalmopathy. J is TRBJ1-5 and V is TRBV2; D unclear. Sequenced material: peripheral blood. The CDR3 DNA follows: TGTGCCAGCAGTGCTTCCAGACGAGGCAATCAGCCCCAGCATTTT. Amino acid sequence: CASSASRRGNQPQHF.